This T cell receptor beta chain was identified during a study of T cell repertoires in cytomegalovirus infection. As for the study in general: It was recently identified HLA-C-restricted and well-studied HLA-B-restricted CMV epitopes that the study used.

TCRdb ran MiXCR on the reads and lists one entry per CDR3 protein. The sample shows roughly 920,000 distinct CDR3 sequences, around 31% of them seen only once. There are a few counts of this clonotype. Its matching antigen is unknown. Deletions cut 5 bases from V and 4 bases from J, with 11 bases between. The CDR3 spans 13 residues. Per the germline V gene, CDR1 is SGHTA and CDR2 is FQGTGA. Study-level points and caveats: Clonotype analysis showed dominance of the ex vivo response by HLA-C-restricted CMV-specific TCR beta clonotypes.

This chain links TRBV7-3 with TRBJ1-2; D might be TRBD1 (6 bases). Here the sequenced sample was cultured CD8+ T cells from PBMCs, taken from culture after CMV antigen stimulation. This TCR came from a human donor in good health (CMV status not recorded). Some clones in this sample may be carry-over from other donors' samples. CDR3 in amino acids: CASSHGDTYGYTF. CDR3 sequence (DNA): TGTGCCAGCAGCCATGGGGACACCTATGGCTACACCTTC.